This entry features one TCR beta chain sequence. Its matching antigen is unknown. Unique molecular identifiers were incorporated into the prepared TCRbeta library. TCRdb fed the PCR reads into MiXCR, producing one record per CDR3 protein. Of about 500,000 distinct CDR3 sequences listed, 9.5% to 12% were seen once; the top ten hold around 15%. The sample comes from a study of T-cell reconstitution after alpha-beta-depleted transplantation in children. Study-level results: Surviving recipient T cells and thymic progenitors produced the high day-60 TCRbeta diversity seen in some patients. Among T cells one year after transplant, newly produced cells accounted for most counts and diversity.

The CDR3 spans 17 residues. Trimming cost V 6 bases and J 4 bases; bases outside gene matches: 16. The chain is built from TRBV12-3 or TRBV12-4 and TRBJ2-7; TRBD1 matches at 9 bases. The source of this sequence is a female patient aged 2-15 years who had a stem cell transplant for aplastic anemia, so the T cells may come from the graft donor. The sample consisted of PBMCs, mostly from graft donor cells, taken 180 days after TCRalphabeta/CD19-depleted stem cell transplant. Written as DNA, the CDR3 is TGTGCCAGCAGGTTTTCTGCCCCCGGGACAGGGCCGTACGAGCAGTACTTC. Translating it yields CASRFSAPGTGPYEQYF.